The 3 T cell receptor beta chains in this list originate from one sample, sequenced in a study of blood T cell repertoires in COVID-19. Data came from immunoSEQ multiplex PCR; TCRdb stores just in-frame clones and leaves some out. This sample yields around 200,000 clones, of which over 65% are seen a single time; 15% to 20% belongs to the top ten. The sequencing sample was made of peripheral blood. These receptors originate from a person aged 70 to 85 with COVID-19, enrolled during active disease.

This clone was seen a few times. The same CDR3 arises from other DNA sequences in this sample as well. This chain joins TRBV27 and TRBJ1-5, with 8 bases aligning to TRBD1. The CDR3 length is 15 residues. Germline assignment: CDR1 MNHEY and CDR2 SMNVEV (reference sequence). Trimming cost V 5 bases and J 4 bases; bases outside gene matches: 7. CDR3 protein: CASSLQGAGNQPQHF. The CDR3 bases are TGTGCCAGCAGTCTCCAGGGGGCCGGGAATCAGCCCCAGCATTTT.

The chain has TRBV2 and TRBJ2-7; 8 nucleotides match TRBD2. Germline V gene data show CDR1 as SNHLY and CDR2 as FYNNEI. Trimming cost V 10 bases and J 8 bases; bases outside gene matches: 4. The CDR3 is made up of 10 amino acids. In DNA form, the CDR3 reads TGTGCCACCCGGGGGGGGCAGCAGTACTTC. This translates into CATRGGQQYF.

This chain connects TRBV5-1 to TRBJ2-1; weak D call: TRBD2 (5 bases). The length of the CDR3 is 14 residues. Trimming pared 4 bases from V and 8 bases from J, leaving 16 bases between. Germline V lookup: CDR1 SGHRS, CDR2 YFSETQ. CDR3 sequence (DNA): TGCGCCAGCAGCACCGCGGGCCTACGCGATGAGCAGTTCTTC. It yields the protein CASSTAGLRDEQFF.